This TCR beta chain is drawn from a study of T cells in localized non-small cell lung cancer. Study outcomes and limitations: The tumor had only one region sequenced, so heterogeneity remains possible.

Germline V CDR1 and CDR2: SGHAT, FQNNGV. The ends lost 2 bases at V and 2 bases at J; junction bases unmatched: 2. CDR3 length equals 14 residues. Method: immunoSEQ multiplex PCR; TCRdb's copy keeps in-frame clones and lacks some. The data contain about 40,000 clones, around 87% of them singletons. Details on this clone: Antigen: not known.

V is TRBV11-2 and J is TRBJ2-7; 8 nucleotides agree with TRBD1. The clonotype was recovered from a man between 40 and 70 years old with stage I lung adenocarcinoma. Material: peripheral blood, obtained before any cancer treatment. As DNA, the CDR3 is TGTGCCAGCAGCTTACTACAGGGGGCCTACGAGCAGTACTTC. Translated, it gives CASSLLQGAYEQYF.